The rows below give T cell receptor beta chains drawn from one sample of a study of identical twins. TCRdb re-derived calls from the 5' RACE reads in MiXCR, one entry per CDR3 protein. The table includes roughly 1,500,000 distinct CDR3 sequences, about 32% detected once. Sequenced: cord blood. All receptors derive from a newborn girl in good health. Both conserved end residues are part of each CDR3. D genes are given only for firm matches.

TRBV27	TRBD2	TRBJ2-5	CASSLTSGSWETQYF
TRBV30	TRBD2	TRBJ2-3	CAWSGTSWEDTQYF
TRBV20-1	TRBD2	TRBJ2-1	CSARGLADQFF
TRBV6-1	.	TRBJ1-1	CASSLDTVNTEAFF
TRBV20-1	.	TRBJ1-5	CSAGRGASNQPQHF
TRBV5-1	TRBD2	TRBJ2-1	CASSFGLLAGWSSYNEQFF
TRBV5-1	TRBD2	TRBJ2-3	CASSRLAGGDTQYF
TRBV6-5	TRBD2	TRBJ2-1	CASSYSTSGPGGGYNEQFF
TRBV4-1	TRBD1	TRBJ1-5	CASSHLGQGNQPQHF
TRBV6-6	.	TRBJ1-2	CASSYSVYAGPHGHTF
TRBV10-3	TRBD2	TRBJ2-7	CAISEIRAGLAGADYEQYF
TRBV7-2	TRBD2	.	CASSLVAGGFQETQFF
TRBV18	.	TRBJ1-4	CASSPPFGGAEKLFF
TRBV29-1	.	TRBJ1-1	CSSGREFATEAFF
TRBV20-1	.	TRBJ2-1	CSAGSSNEQFF
TRBV4-2	.	TRBJ2-3	CASSQDRVSTDTQYF
TRBV12-3/TRBV12-4	.	TRBJ1-2	CASNIGPANYGYTF
TRBV9	.	TRBJ2-5	CASSVGPETQYF
TRBV3-1	TRBD1	TRBJ2-3	CASSQDTGASTDTQYF
TRBV12-3/TRBV12-4	TRBD2	TRBJ2-3	CASSLAIISGGADTQYF
TRBV2	.	TRBJ2-7	CASSERQSSYEQYF
TRBV27	.	TRBJ1-2	CASSFFCGYTF
TRBV18	.	.	CVSSPGRDYEQYF
TRBV28	TRBD1	TRBJ2-4	CASSDRGISKNIQYF
TRBV5-1	.	TRBJ1-1	CASSLFEGRTEAFF
TRBV10-3	TRBD2	.	CAISRTSGGEETQYF
TRBV28	.	TRBJ2-4	CASRGSGENIQYF
TRBV6-1	.	TRBJ1-4	CASSGRAIPATNEKLFF
TRBV20-1	.	TRBJ2-7	CSARNREKYEQYF
TRBV3-1	.	TRBJ2-4	CASSRSKVAKNIQYF
TRBV9	TRBD2	TRBJ2-3	CASGVGLAGVITDTQYF
TRBV20-1	.	TRBJ1-1	CSAGPAGEAFF
TRBV5-1	.	TRBJ2-3	CASSFALYPTDTQYF
TRBV6-1	.	TRBJ2-3	CASSGRTLLSTDTQYF
TRBV27	.	TRBJ2-1	CASSIIGNEQFF
TRBV6-6	.	TRBJ2-5	CASSYWETGETQYF
TRBV5-1	.	TRBJ1-4	CASSFNPEGEKLFF
TRBV10-3	.	TRBJ1-1	CAISEVEAYTEAFF
TRBV11-2	TRBD1	TRBJ2-4	CASSLEWAGGTKNIQYF
TRBV9	.	TRBJ2-3	CASSEVIGDSTDTQYF
TRBV14	.	TRBJ2-3	CASSLWTSSTDTQYF
TRBV27	.	TRBJ1-4	CASSFRSHREKLFF
TRBV16	.	TRBJ1-1	CASSQFPRLREGGSMNTEAFF
TRBV12-5	TRBD2	TRBJ2-3	CASGPSGGNAQYF
TRBV25-1	.	TRBJ1-4	CASSEAEKLFF
TRBV20-1	TRBD2	TRBJ2-7	CSASGTSVSYEQYF
TRBV25-1	TRBD2	TRBJ2-1	CASSAGTSAPNEQFF
TRBV3-1	.	TRBJ2-3	CASSQLARWTDTQYF
TRBV20-1	.	TRBJ2-3	CGARDPGEHPDTQYF